The clone carrying this T cell receptor beta chain has at least ten counts. The source of the sample is a study of T cells in Graves' hyperthyroidism and ophthalmopathy. Amplification of TCR beta CDR3 regions was performed using RNA transcripts as template. A first-round RT-PCR of the TCR CDR3 used the HTBI primer set. From the multiplex PCR reads, TCRdb called clonotypes with MiXCR, one entry per CDR3 protein. The repertoire holds around 600,000 distinct CDR3 sequences, with 13% to 15% as singletons. CDR3 length: 15 residues. Trimming removed 5 bases from V and 4 bases from J; junction bases left unmatched: 6. Germline V gene lookup returns CDR1 DFQATT and CDR2 SNEGSKA (reference sequence).

Sequenced sample: blood. The chain couples TRBV20-1 to TRBJ2-5; TRBD2 agrees at 14 bases. This clonotype was sampled from a woman aged 50 to 60 with Graves' ophthalmopathy. CDR3: CSASRGLAGVETQYF. The CDR3 DNA follows: TGCAGTGCTTCCAGGGGACTAGCGGGAGTAGAGACCCAGTACTTC.